This paragraph covers one T cell receptor beta chain sequence. Its cognate antigen is unknown. Sequence at one end of the junction differs from germline and may be a read error. The data were obtained in a study of Ad26.COV2.S vaccination and SARS-CoV-2 variants. Study-wide points: It was reported that spike-specific CD8+ and CD4+ T cell responses were substantially broad after vaccination.

The CDR3 has 12 amino acids. CDR1 and CDR2 from the germline V gene are ENHRY and SYGVKD. The data were produced by immunoSEQ multiplex PCR, yet TCRdb's version contains in-frame clones alone and is incomplete. The data contain 350,000 to 450,000 clones, about 91% of them singletons. Sequences were derived from peripheral blood, sampled after recovery from COVID-19. This sequence was found in a human donor who had recovered from COVID-19. J is TRBJ1-2 and V is TRBV10-3; D remains unclear. CDR3 sequence (DNA): TGTGCCATCAGCGCCCCTAATTATGGCTACACCTTC. Translating gives CAISAPNYGYTF.